Detailed here is one TCR beta chain. No antigen is known for it. This table comes from immunoSEQ multiplex PCR, and its TCRdb copy is limited to in-frame clones, with some not included. The data hold approximately 110,000 clones, with about 90% observed a single time. The sample comes from a study of T cell responses to AZD1222 COVID-19 vaccine. Study results and limitations: The study identified only six AZD1222 recipients as seropositive at baseline. Spike-specific TCR breadth rose after two AZD1222 doses, and depth rose as well. The study sampled repertoires only after the peak T cell response. Regions 160-218 and 743-854 held dominance among vaccine-associated CD4 TCRs, which spanned spike.

The sequence derives from an adult in good health. Sequencing was performed on peripheral blood, taken on day 0 of AZD1222 vaccination.

CDR3 amino acids: CASSLRSGSSYNEQFF. The CDR3 region has the DNA TGTGCCAGCAGCTTACGGAGCGGGAGTTCCTACAATGAGCAGTTCTTC. The V and J genes are TRBV13 and TRBJ2-1; 8 bases fit TRBD2. The CDR3 loop spans 16 amino acids. The V and J ends lost 2 bases and 1 base, in that order; junction bases with no gene match: 4. CDR1 is PRHDT and CDR2 is FYEKMQ in the germline V gene (reference sequence).